This T cell receptor (beta chain) was profiled in a study of blood T cell repertoires in COVID-19. Study summary: From the United States, Italy and Spain came samples of acute and convalescent COVID-19.

The CDR3 has 14 amino acids. Germline-derived CDR1 and CDR2 are SGHVS and FQNEAQ. Trimming left V 5 bases short and J 11 bases short, with 16 bases between. Measured with immunoSEQ multiplex PCR; TCRdb has only the in-frame clones, and not every one. This table holds 90,000 to 100,000 clones, over 70% found once. The sequencing input was peripheral blood. The V gene is TRBV7-8, the J gene TRBJ1-6, with D possibly TRBD1 on 6 matching bases. The receptor was isolated from a woman aged 80 or older with acute or convalescent COVID-19. This CDR3 reads CASSPQGEETPLHF. The DNA for the CDR3 is TGTGCCAGCAGCCCACAGGGTGAGGAAACACCCCTCCACTTT.